This T cell receptor (beta chain) derives from a study of shared clonotypes between healthy human individuals. The V gene's germline CDR1 is SQVTM and CDR2 ANQGSEA. Germline trimming cut 1 base from V and 6 bases from J; bases unmatched to any gene: 20. The CDR3 runs to 19 residues. About this clone itself: No antigen is known for it.

Study-wide findings and caveats: Larger richness was generally estimated for naive than memory subsets.

Some clones are missing from TCRdb's copy, which holds only in-frame ones; the method was immunoSEQ multiplex PCR. The sample holds around 550,000 clones, 90% to 96% seen once. Source material: naive CD4+ T cells sorted from blood. Subset specified: CD45RA+ positively selected. This TCR came from a woman in her twenties or thirties in good health. The gene calls are TRBV29-1 and TRBJ2-1; 8 bases map to TRBD2. CDR3 amino acids: CSVEGDPRVRAGEINEQFF. The CDR3 nucleotides are TGCAGCGTTGAAGGTGACCCCAGGGTACGAGCGGGAGAAATCAATGAGCAGTTCTTC.